This T cell receptor (beta chain) is from a study of regulatory T cells in long-lasting Graves disease. Looked up from germline, CDR1 is SGHTA and CDR2 is FQGNSA. The CDR3 extends over 14 amino acids. V lost 6 bases and J lost 2, with 13 bases in between. This clonotype was counted ten times or more. Time point defined: persistent/refractory GD, antithyroid drugs over 5 years with positive TRAb. The TCR library used RNA extracted from PBMCs. Combining iRepertoire HTBI primers with Arm-PCR of CDR3 regions, the authors built TCR beta libraries. TCRdb re-derived calls from the multiplex PCR reads in MiXCR, one entry per CDR3 protein. The sample has roughly 400,000 distinct CDR3 sequences, less than 25% seen once.

The input for sequencing was peripheral blood mononuclear cells (PBMCs), taken when the disease was refractory, from a patient treated with antithyroid drugs. V usage is TRBV7-2 and J usage is TRBJ1-1; D unresolved. This clonotype was sampled from a female donor with Graves disease. The CDR3 region is CASRDGSVNTEAFF. CDR3 sequence (DNA): TGTGCCAGCAGGGACGGATCGGTCAACACTGAAGCTTTCTTT.